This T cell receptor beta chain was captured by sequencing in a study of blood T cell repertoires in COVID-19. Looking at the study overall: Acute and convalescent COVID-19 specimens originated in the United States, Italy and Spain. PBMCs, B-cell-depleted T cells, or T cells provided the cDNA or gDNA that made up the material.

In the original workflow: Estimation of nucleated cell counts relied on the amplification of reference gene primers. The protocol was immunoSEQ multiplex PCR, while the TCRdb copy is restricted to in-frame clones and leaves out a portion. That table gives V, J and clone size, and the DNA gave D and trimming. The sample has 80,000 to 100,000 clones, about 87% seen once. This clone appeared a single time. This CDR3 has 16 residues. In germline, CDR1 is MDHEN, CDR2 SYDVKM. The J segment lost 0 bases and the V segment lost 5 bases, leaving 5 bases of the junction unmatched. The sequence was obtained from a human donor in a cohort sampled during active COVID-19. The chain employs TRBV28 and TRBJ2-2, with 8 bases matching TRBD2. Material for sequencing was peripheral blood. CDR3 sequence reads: CASSRRLAPNTGELFF. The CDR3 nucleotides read TGTGCCAGCAGTCGCCGACTAGCGCCGAACACCGGGGAGCTGTTTTTT.